This entry lists 11 T cell receptor beta chains sequenced from one sample in a study of T-cell reconstitution after alpha-beta-depleted transplantation in children. Researchers prepared the TCRbeta library using unique molecular identifiers, the study reports. Via MiXCR, TCRdb re-called the PCR reads, giving one row per CDR3 protein. The profile shows around 960,000 distinct CDR3 sequences, roughly 29% of them singletons. This specimen was PBMCs, mostly from graft donor cells, taken 360 days after TCRalphabeta/CD19-depleted stem cell transplant. These receptors originate from a boy under three years old who had a stem cell transplant for SCID, so the T cells may come from the graft donor.

This rearrangement joins TRBV19 to TRBJ2-1; 9 positions agree with TRBD1. This CDR3 comprises 15 residues. After removal of 7 bases from V and 4 bases from J, the junction contained 8 bases not matched to a gene. The germline CDR1 and CDR2 sequences are LNHDA and SQIVND (reference sequence). The CDR3 DNA reads TGTGCCAGTACTAAGGACAGGGGTCTTTACAATGAGCAGTTCTTC. It codes for CASTKDRGLYNEQFF.

The J gene is TRBJ2-5, the V gene TRBV25-1, with TRBD2 as a possible D gene (6 bases). The CDR3 runs 16 residues. The V and J ends lost 2 bases and 1 base respectively, with 14 bases between them. Germline V gene data show CDR1 as MGHDK and CDR2 as SYGVNS. CDR3 nucleotides: TGTGCCAGCAGTGAAGGGGGGAGGAACGGCCAAGAGACCCAGTACTTC. Protein sequence: CASSEGGRNGQETQYF.

This clonotype was observed a handful of times. The chain is built from TRBV6-1 and TRBJ2-1; 9 nucleotides match TRBD2. Germline V gene lookup returns CDR1 MNHNS and CDR2 SASEGT. The CDR3 is 15 residues long. With 6 bases clipped from V and 9 bases from J, the junction kept 12 bases outside the gene matches. Here the CDR3 DNA reads TGTGCCAGCAGCCCGTTTAGCGGGGGTTATGGTGAGCAGTTCTTC. Amino acid sequence: CASSPFSGGYGEQFF.

V gene TRBV7-8 combines with J gene TRBJ2-2; D remains ambiguous. The CDR3 is 16 residues long. CDR1 SGHVS and CDR2 FQNEAQ come from the germline V gene. The V end was cut by 4 bases, the J end by 6 bases, with 18 bases between. The CDR3, as DNA: TGTGCCAGCAGCTCAGAGACCCCCAAGATCCCCGGGGAGCTGTTTTTT. Translated, it gives CASSSETPKIPGELFF. The whole variable domain, remainder taken from reference TRBV7-8 and TRBJ2-2, is GAGVSQSPRYKVAKRGQDVALRCDPISGHVSLFWYQQALGQGPEFLTYFQNEAQLDKSGLPSDRFFAERPEGSVSTLKIQRTQQEDSAVYLCASSSETPKIPGELFFGEGSRLTVL.

The chain couples TRBV20-1 to TRBJ1-6, with no clear D. This CDR3 region has 14 residues. Trimming took 6 bases from V and 4 from J, leaving 13 bases between them. Germline V CDR1 and CDR2: DFQATT, SNEGSKA (reference sequence). The CDR3, as DNA: TGCAGTGCCACGGGAGACCTATATAATTCACCCCTCCACTTT. Residues: CSATGDLYNSPLHF.

This clonotype appeared a few times. The chain combines TRBV6-2 or TRBV6-3 with TRBJ1-2; D is ambiguous. The CDR3 is made up of 13 amino acids. Trimming took 2 bases from V and 4 from J, leaving 8 bases between them. Germline V gene lookup returns CDR1 MNHEY and CDR2 SVGEGT. The CDR3 here is CASSYGLTYGYTF. CDR3 nucleotide sequence: TGTGCCAGCAGTTACGGCCTTACCTATGGCTACACCTTC.

This chain uses TRBV6-5 with TRBJ2-5; D may be TRBD1 or TRBD2 (5 bases each). In germline, CDR1 is MNHEY, CDR2 SVGAGI. The length of the CDR3 is 15 residues. V lost 0 bases and J lost 2, with 10 bases in between. The CDR3 nucleotides are TGTGCCAGCAGTTACTCCCGAGGGGCTCAAGAGACCCAGTACTTC. It codes for CASSYSRGAQETQYF.

The chain recombines TRBV11-2 with TRBJ2-7; a weak D match, TRBD2 (7 bases). CDR3 size: 16 residues. Trimming removed 1 base at V and 3 bases at J, with 16 bases between. Germline values: CDR1 SGHAT, CDR2 FQNNGV. The CDR3, as DNA: TGTGCCAGCAGCTTAGGGGGGGGAGGCAGGGGCTACGAGCAGTACTTC. As protein: CASSLGGGGRGYEQYF.

CDR3: CASSLGQGRFYEQYF. CDR3 sequence (DNA): TGTGCCAGCAGCTTAGGACAGGGGAGGTTCTACGAGCAGTACTTC. V and J are TRBV7-2 and TRBJ2-7, with 8 positions matching TRBD1. The CDR3 is made up of 15 amino acids. Germline CDR1 is SGHTA and CDR2 is FQGNSA. V lost 1 base and J lost 3; bases outside the gene matches: 5. Combining the CDR3 with reference TRBV7-2 and TRBJ2-7 gives the whole variable domain GAGVSQSPSNKVTEKGKDVELRCDPISGHTALYWYRQSLGQGLEFLIYFQGNSAPDKSGLPSDRFSAERTGGSVSTLTIQRTQQEDSAVYLCASSLGQGRFYEQYFGPGTRLTVT.

This clonotype was seen a handful of times. The CDR3 DNA sequence: TGCGCCAGCAGCTCTCAAATGACAGATACGCAGTATTTT. Translated: CASSSQMTDTQYF. The chain uses TRBV5-1 and TRBJ2-3, with D unresolved. The germline CDR1 and CDR2 sequences are SGHRS and YFSETQ. Trimming took 3 bases from V and 3 from J, leaving 8 bases between them. CDR3 length: 13 amino acids.

This chain uses TRBV29-1 with TRBJ1-2; the match to TRBD1 covers 9 bases. Per germline, CDR1 SQVTM and CDR2 ANQGSEA. CDR3 length: 15 amino acids. J was trimmed by 2 bases and V by 0 bases; bases with no gene match: 4. In nucleotides, the CDR3 is TGCAGCGTTGAAGATCCCGGGACAGGGAACTATGGCTACACCTTC. The encoded protein is CSVEDPGTGNYGYTF.